The source of this TCR beta chain is a study of T cell responses to AZD1222 COVID-19 vaccine (TCRdb year 2021). Background on the whole study: TCR sequencing was performed for about 250 trial participants, of whom approximately 200 were given two doses of AZD1222 and some 25 were given two doses of MenACWY control vaccine. Trial participants were enrolled by age into subgroups of 18-55, 56-69 and 70-plus years, and around 150, 28 and 57 TCR-sequenced participants, respectively, were included in these subgroups. Findings and caveats that apply to the study as a whole: A significant rise in spike-specific TCR breadth and depth was observed after two AZD1222 doses relative to day 0 and relative to MenACWY recipients. Because no day 14 peak-response samples were available, repertoires were characterized only after the peak T cell response. The whole spike protein was spanned by vaccine-associated CD4 TCRs, and dominant responses were seen in regions 160-218 and 743-854. The 56-69-year group was small, and its depth increase did not reach significance, likely because of low power. Participants were mostly white British, with more females than males. The authors suggested clonal diversity may have been underestimated. Reportedly, close to half of the unique spike-specific TCRs recognized epitopes lying outside the regions that are mutated in the B.1.351 and B.1.1.7 variants. Only six AZD1222 recipients were SARS-CoV-2 seropositive at baseline, limiting conclusions about previously exposed vaccinees.

This clone showed up just once. Its binding antigen is unknown. Qualities for individual bases were not recorded, and no much larger clone is one base off. The sample's time point label, in plain terms: about 28 days (+/-7) after the second vaccine dose. AZD1222 recipients whose second dose came at about 4 weeks and those whose second dose came at about 12 weeks were combined into one group, since spike-specific TCR depth and breadth did not differ between the two schedules. Vaccinee samples came from UK trials COV001 and COV002, including a single-blind randomized controlled phase 2/3 trial of AZD1222 (ChAdOx1 nCoV-19) in healthy adults. For TCRbeta chain sequencing, PBMC samples from trial participants were taken at day 0 and at day 28 after the second dose. CDR3 length: 12 amino acids, cysteine to phenylalanine. Just the 36-base CDR3 DNA is kept, in frame starting at base 1. The germline V gene encodes CDR1 SNHLY and CDR2 FYNNEI. The V and J ends are trimmed by 11 bases and 0 bases, leaving 11 bases between them.

The CDR3 regions of human TCRbeta chains were subjected to immunosequencing. Regarding the original processing steps: TCRs in the repertoires were compared against a reference library of SARS-CoV-2-specific TCRs that had been generated with the MIRA antigen-specificity platform. Breadth was defined as the fraction of unique TCRs that were SARS-CoV-2-associated. Depth was defined as the fraction of total T cells that were SARS-CoV-2-associated. Each spike-specific TCR was assigned to its reactive spike region and to a CD4 or CD8 class using the MIRA data. Log10-transformed breadth and depth values were compared by one-way ANOVA with Sidak's multiple comparisons tests. TCRdb re-hosts the immuneACCESS table, in-frame sequences only. Its copies lack some clones; in the studies checked, an unresolved V gene accounts for under half of them, and the cause for the rest is not known. V, J and clone size are taken as reported in that table, and D and trimming were inferred from the DNA itself. Within this sample are about 85,000 clones, with approximately 90% of them counted one time only. The top ten hold about 8% of the sample.

The V gene is TRBV2 and the J gene is TRBJ2-7; the D call could be TRBD1 or TRBD2, with each sharing 5 bases. This TCR derives from an adult who received the AZD1222 COVID-19 vaccine. Here the sequenced sample was peripheral blood, taken 28 days after the second AZD1222 dose. The DNA sequence follows: TGTGCCGGCTGGGACGGCTCCTACGAGCAGTACTTC. This is translated as CAGWDGSYEQYF.